This paragraph covers one TCR beta chain sequence. This table comes from immunoSEQ multiplex PCR, and its TCRdb copy is limited to in-frame clones, with some not included. The sample includes over 25,000 clones, about 91% seen only once; the top ten take about 6.8%. The record originates from a study of T cell changes during pregnancy in multiple sclerosis. CDR3 size: 12 residues. Germline V lookup: CDR1 MNHEY, CDR2 SVGAGI. Trimming pared 8 bases from V and 1 base from J, leaving 9 bases between. This chain uses TRBV6-5 with TRBJ2-7; possible D gene TRBD1, 5 bases. The source of this sequence is a female donor with multiple sclerosis, enrolled in a pregnancy study. The sample consisted of CD8+ T cells from peripheral blood mononuclear cells, taken after pregnancy. This chain's CDR3 is CASADRSYEQYF. DNA of the CDR3: TGTGCCAGCGCAGACAGATCCTACGAGCAGTACTTC.